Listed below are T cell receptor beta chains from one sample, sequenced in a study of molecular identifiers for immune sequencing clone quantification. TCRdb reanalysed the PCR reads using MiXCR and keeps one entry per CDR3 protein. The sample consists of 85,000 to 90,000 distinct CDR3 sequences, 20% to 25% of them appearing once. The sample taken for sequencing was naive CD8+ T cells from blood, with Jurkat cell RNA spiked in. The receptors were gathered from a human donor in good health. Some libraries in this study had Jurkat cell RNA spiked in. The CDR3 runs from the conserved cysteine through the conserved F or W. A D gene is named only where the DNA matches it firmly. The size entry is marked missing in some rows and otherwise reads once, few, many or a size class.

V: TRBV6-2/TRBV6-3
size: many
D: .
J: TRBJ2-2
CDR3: CASSLTLGYTGELFF
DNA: TGTGCCAGCAGTTTAACTCTGGGATACACCGGGGAGCTGTTTTTT

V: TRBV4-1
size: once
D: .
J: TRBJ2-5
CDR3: CASSQDGGLTSQETQYF
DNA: TGCGCCAGCAGCCAAGATGGGGGACTTACATCCCAAGAGACCCAGTACTTC

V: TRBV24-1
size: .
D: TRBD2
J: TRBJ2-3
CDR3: CATSDLRAGTSDPEGTQYF
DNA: TGTGCCACCAGTGATTTGCGCGCCGGGACTAGCGACCCTGAAGGTACGCAGTATTTT

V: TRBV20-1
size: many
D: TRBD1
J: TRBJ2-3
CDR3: CSARDRDRALSTDTQYF
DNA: TGCAGTGCTAGAGACAGGGACAGGGCCTTATCCACAGATACGCAGTATTTT

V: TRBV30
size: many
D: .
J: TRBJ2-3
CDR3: CAWSVGGSITDTQYF
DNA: TGTGCCTGGAGTGTAGGGGGGTCCATCACAGATACGCAGTATTTT

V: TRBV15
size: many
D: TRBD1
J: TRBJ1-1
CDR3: CATSGDRHMNTEAFF
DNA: TGTGCCACCAGCGGGGACAGACACATGAACACTGAAGCTTTCTTT

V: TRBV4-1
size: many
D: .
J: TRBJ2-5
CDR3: CASSQASQLSLGEETQYF
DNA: TGCGCCAGCAGCCAAGCCAGTCAACTCAGTCTAGGGGAAGAGACCCAGTACTTC

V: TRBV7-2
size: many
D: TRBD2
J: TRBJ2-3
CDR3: CASSLPLAGGPADTQYF
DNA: TGTGCCAGCAGCTTACCGTTAGCGGGGGGGCCGGCAGATACGCAGTATTTT

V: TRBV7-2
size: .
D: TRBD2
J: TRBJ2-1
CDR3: CASSPAGLAGGPRDNEQFF
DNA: TGTGCCAGCAGTCCCGCGGGACTAGCGGGGGGCCCCCGCGACAATGAGCAGTTCTTC

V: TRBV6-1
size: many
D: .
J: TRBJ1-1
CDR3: CASSDVGVRTEAFF
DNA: TGTGCCAGCAGTGACGTTGGGGTCCGGACTGAAGCTTTCTTT

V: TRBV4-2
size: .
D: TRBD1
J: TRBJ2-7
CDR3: CASSQGDRGREQYF
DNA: TGTGCCAGCAGCCAAGGGGACAGGGGGCGCGAGCAGTACTTC

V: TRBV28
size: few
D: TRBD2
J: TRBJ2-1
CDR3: CASAGTSGIPYNEQFF
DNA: TGTGCCAGCGCCGGGACTAGCGGGATACCCTACAATGAGCAGTTCTTC

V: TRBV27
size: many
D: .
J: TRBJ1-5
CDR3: CASSSSTNQPQHF
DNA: TGTGCCAGCAGTTCCTCTACCAATCAGCCCCAGCATTTT

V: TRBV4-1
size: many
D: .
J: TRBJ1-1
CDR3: CASSQGFGVRTEAFF
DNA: TGCGCCAGCAGCCAAGGATTTGGGGTGCGCACTGAAGCTTTCTTT

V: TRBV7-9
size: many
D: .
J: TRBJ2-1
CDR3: CASSLVPEHNEQFF
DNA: TGTGCCAGCAGCTTAGTCCCCGAGCACAATGAGCAGTTCTTC

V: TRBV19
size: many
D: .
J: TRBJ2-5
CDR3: CASSINGIQETQYF
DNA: TGTGCCAGTAGTATCAACGGAATCCAAGAGACCCAGTACTTC